This entry is about one T cell receptor (beta chain). Its antigen is currently unknown. CDR1 is SNHLY and CDR2 is FYNNEI in the germline V gene. V was clipped by 6 bases and J by 1 base, with 7 bases between them. The CDR3 covers 13 residues. The approximately 120-subject validation cohort, separate from the roughly 700-subject first cohort, included the donors. This sample is drawn from a study of cytomegalovirus exposure and HLA in healthy donors. The overall study: The 90 to 150 validation repertoires used a platform that matched the one used for the approximately 610 first-cohort repertoires, as a later analysis reported.

Study-level points and caveats: A few CMV-associated chains were confirmed in vitro to be specific for CMV antigens.

Clones were sequenced by immunoSEQ multiplex PCR, and TCRdb holds only the in-frame ones, with some missing. The sample holds approximately 300,000 clones, roughly 90% seen once. The chain employs TRBV2 and TRBJ1-5; no clear D. This clonotype was sampled from a woman under 30 in good health and CMV-seronegative. The material sequenced was PBMCs. CDR3 protein: CASRRESNQPQHF. As DNA, the CDR3 is TGTGCCAGCAGGAGGGAGAGCAATCAGCCCCAGCATTTT.